This paragraph covers one T cell receptor beta chain sequence. All enrollees were about 18 to 100 years old and from 25 or so US areas. These data come from a study of blood T cell repertoires in COVID-19. Study at large: The analysed material was cDNA or gDNA that came from T cells, B-cell-depleted T cells, or PBMCs.

Between the trimmed V and J ends, which lost 4 bases and 4 bases, there was a span of 22 bases. CDR1 is WNHNN and CDR2 is SYGVQD in the germline V gene (reference sequence). This CDR3 is 18 amino acids long. Measured with immunoSEQ multiplex PCR; TCRdb has only the in-frame clones, and not every one. The sample lists under 300,000 clones, over 70% occurring once. The J gene is TRBJ2-2, the V gene TRBV10-1, with D possibly TRBD2 on 5 matching bases. Sequencing was carried out using PBMCs or T cells enriched from blood (not recorded which). The origin of this receptor is a woman aged 40 to 50 who had been exposed to COVID-19. CDR3 amino acids: CASSVTRTAPRPTGELFF. CDR3 in DNA: TGCGCCAGCAGTGTTACTAGGACGGCCCCTAGACCCACCGGGGAGCTGTTTTTT.